The 20 T cell receptor beta chains in this list originate from one sample, sequenced in a study of blood T cell repertoires in COVID-19. Sequencing was performed with immunoSEQ multiplex PCR; in TCRdb, only in-frame clones are kept and a portion is missing. The repertoire holds about 99,000 clones, with 82% as singletons. Input material: peripheral blood. These receptors originate from a man between 60 and 75 years old with acute or convalescent COVID-19.

Worth noting for this clone: Other DNA sequences in this sample translate to the same CDR3. The chain joins TRBV28 to TRBJ1-5; TRBD1 agrees at 9 bases. The germline V gene encodes CDR1 MDHEN and CDR2 SYDVKM. Trimming at V came to 5 bases and at J to 4 bases, leaving 6 bases not matched to a gene. The CDR3 extends over 15 amino acids. The CDR3 sequence is CASSKQGAGNQPQHF. The CDR3 DNA sequence: TGTGCCAGCAGTAAACAGGGGGCTGGGAATCAGCCCCAGCATTTT.

This clone showed up just once. This chain connects TRBV10-3 to TRBJ1-5, with 10 bases lining up with TRBD1. CDR1 and CDR2 (germline): ENHRY, SYGVKD. The J segment lost 4 bases and the V segment lost 6 bases, leaving 6 bases of the junction unmatched. CDR3 length equals 15 residues. CDR3 bases: TGTGCCATCAGACCCTCGGGACAGGGGAATCAGCCCCAGCATTTT. Protein: CAIRPSGQGNQPQHF.

The gene calls are TRBV2 and TRBJ2-1; 8 nucleotides agree with TRBD1. V shed 6 bases and J 8 bases; nucleotides not matched to a gene: 12. The CDR3 has 15 residues. Germline V CDR1 and CDR2: SNHLY, FYNNEI. CDR3 in amino acids: CASRRDRGYGDEQFF. The CDR3 DNA reads TGTGCCAGCAGGCGTGACAGGGGCTACGGCGATGAGCAGTTCTTC.

This chain uses TRBV4-2 with TRBJ1-5; the D gene is possibly TRBD1 (5 bases). Per the germline V gene, CDR1 is LGHNA and CDR2 is YNFKEQ. This CDR3 comprises 16 residues. V gave up 2 bases and J gave up 8 bases, with 19 bases separating them. The CDR3 reads CASSQITGGLQEPQHF. DNA for the CDR3: TGTGCCAGCAGCCAAATCACGGGCGGCTTACAGGAGCCCCAGCATTTT.

The chain is built from TRBV6-8 and TRBJ2-2; 16 bases match TRBD2. The CDR3 is 17 amino acids. The ends lost 6 bases at V and 0 bases at J; junction bases unmatched: 1. CDR1 and CDR2 (germline): MNHGY, SAAAGT. As DNA, the CDR3 is TGTGCCAGCAGGGGACTAGCGGGAGGGCCGAACACCGGGGAGCTGTTTTTT. This translates into CASRGLAGGPNTGELFF.

The CDR3 sequence: CASSLARGKETQYF. The CDR3 DNA reads as TGCGCCAGCAGCTTGGCCCGGGGGAAAGAGACCCAGTACTTC. The chain combines TRBV5-1 with TRBJ2-5; possibly TRBD2 for D (6 bases). Trimming shortened V by 0 bases and J by 3 bases, and 9 bases separated the two germline ends. The CDR3 consists of 14 residues. The germline V gene has CDR1 SGHRS and CDR2 YFSETQ.

The chain combines TRBV11-2 with TRBJ2-7; the match to TRBD1 covers 7 bases. The CDR3 is 16 residues long. Trimming took 1 base from V and 2 from J; bases not matched to a gene: 8. Per germline, CDR1 SGHAT and CDR2 FQNNGV. The CDR3 nucleotides read TGTGCCAGCAGCTTAGGGGGCCTCAGGGGGACCTACGAGCAGTACTTC. This codes for CASSLGGLRGTYEQYF.

The V and J genes are TRBV9 and TRBJ2-7; 9 positions agree with TRBD1. The ends lost 2 bases at V and 2 bases at J; junction bases unmatched: 5. Germline CDR1 reads SGDLS; CDR2 reads YYNGEE. This CDR3 has 15 residues. For the CDR3, the DNA is TGTGCCAGCAGCGTGACGGGACAGGGAGCCTACGAGCAGTACTTC. Protein: CASSVTGQGAYEQYF.

V and J are TRBV30 and TRBJ2-7; TRBD1 matches at 9 bases. The CDR3 consists of 17 residues. V trimming: 0 bases; J trimming: 3 bases; junction bases outside the gene matches: 12. Germline lookup yields CDR1 GTSNPN and CDR2 SVGIG (reference sequence). The CDR3 spells CAWSVSRWATGGYEQYF. DNA of the CDR3: TGTGCCTGGAGTGTATCCCGGTGGGCGACAGGGGGCTACGAGCAGTACTTC.

On this clone itself: One end of the junction fails to match germline, which may point to a read error. The chain joins TRBV7-7 to TRBJ2-3; TRBD1 matches 7 bases. Germline CDR1 reads SSHAT; CDR2 reads FNYEAQ (reference sequence). The CDR3 consists of 15 residues. The CDR3 loop is CASSLGGSNADTQYF. The CDR3 coding sequence is TGTGCTAGCAGCTTAGGGGGCTCAAACGCAGATACGCAGTATTTT. The full variable domain, in which reference TRBV7-7 and TRBJ2-3 provide the parts outside the CDR3, is GAGVSQSPRYKVTKRGQDVTLRCDPISSHATLYWYQQALGQGPEFLTYFNYEAQPDKSGLPSDRFSAERPEGSISTLTIQRTEQRDSAMYRCASSLGGSNADTQYFGPGTRLTVL.

This chain joins TRBV30 and TRBJ2-1; D perhaps matches TRBD2 (5 bases). Germline values: CDR1 GTSNPN, CDR2 SVGIG (reference sequence). Trimming stripped 4 bases from V and 2 bases from J, with 9 bases between. The CDR3 loop spans 13 amino acids. In DNA, the CDR3 is TGTGCCTGGAACCGAGGGACCTACAATGAGCAGTTCTTC. This sequence encodes CAWNRGTYNEQFF.

This clone was recorded a few times. The chain links TRBV10-3 to TRBJ1-1; tentatively, D is TRBD1 (5 bases). Trimming shortened V by 0 bases and J by 1 base, and 15 bases separated the two germline ends. The CDR3 extends over 17 amino acids. CDR1 is ENHRY, CDR2 SYGVKD, per germline. Here the CDR3 DNA reads TGTGCCATCAGTGAGTCGGGGGGTCAGACGGCGAACACTGAAGCTTTCTTT. Amino acid sequence: CAISESGGQTANTEAFF.

J is TRBJ1-5 and V is TRBV4-2; D unresolved. The length of the CDR3 is 14 residues. V lost 1 base, J lost 7 bases, and 11 bases lay in between. Germline loops: CDR1 LGHNA, CDR2 YNFKEQ. The CDR3 here is CASSQGGKGQPQHF. As DNA, the CDR3 is TGTGCCAGCAGCCAAGGAGGGAAGGGCCAGCCCCAGCATTTT.

This clone was counted a single time. The gene calls are TRBV12-3 or TRBV12-4 and TRBJ2-5; 7 bases line up with TRBD1. The CDR3 is 13 residues long. The J segment lost 4 bases and the V segment lost 2 bases, leaving 1 base of the junction unmatched. The chain's CDR3 is CASSLRQGETQYF. The CDR3 region has the DNA TGTGCCAGCAGTTTAAGACAGGGAGAGACCCAGTACTTC.

This chain links TRBV5-1 with TRBJ1-2; 7 nucleotides align to TRBD1. The CDR3 is made up of 17 amino acids. The V segment lost 4 bases and the J segment 1 base; nucleotides outside the gene matches: 13. Germline CDR1 and CDR2: SGHRS and YFSETQ. The CDR3 sequence is CASSQGDGRNHNYGYTF. DNA for the CDR3: TGCGCCAGCAGCCAGGGGGATGGGCGGAACCATAACTATGGCTACACCTTC.

V is TRBV4-2 and J is TRBJ2-1; 10 bases map to TRBD2. The CDR3 length is 16 residues. After removal of 1 base from V and 4 bases from J, the junction contained 4 bases not matched to a gene. CDR1 and CDR2 from the germline V gene are LGHNA and YNFKEQ. The CDR3 loop reads CASSQGWTSGYNEQFF. Written as DNA, the CDR3 is TGTGCCAGCAGCCAAGGTTGGACTAGCGGTTACAATGAGCAGTTCTTC.

The rearrangement uses TRBV21-1 and TRBJ2-7; the table's TRBD1 call for D was not verified on the DNA. TRBV21-1 is a recognized pseudogene. This CDR3 comprises 13 residues. The CDR3 protein is CAPRDRGRNEQYF. CDR3 bases: TGTGCCCCACGGGACAGGGGTCGCAACGAGCAGTACTTC.

This clone was observed a few times. DNA for the CDR3: TGCGCCAGCAGCCCAACAGGAAACTACGAGCAGTACTTC. As protein: CASSPTGNYEQYF. This chain connects TRBV5-1 to TRBJ2-7, with D tentatively TRBD1 (5 bases). V was clipped by 4 bases and J by 3 bases, with 11 bases between them. Germline CDR1 SGHRS, CDR2 YFSETQ. The CDR3 is made up of 13 amino acids. The full variable domain, in which reference TRBV5-1 and TRBJ2-7 provide the parts outside the CDR3, is KAGVTQTPRYLIKTRGQQVTLSCSPISGHRSVSWYQQTPGQGLQFLFEYFSETQRNKGNFPGRFSGRQFSNSRSEMNVSTLELGDSALYLCASSPTGNYEQYFGPGTRLTVT.

CDR3 in DNA: TGTGCCAGCAGCCAAGTCGGGGTTCTGAACACTGAAGCTTTCTTT. Protein product: CASSQVGVLNTEAFF. The V gene is TRBV5-8, the J gene TRBJ1-1; D uncertain. The CDR3 spans 15 residues. Deletions cut 4 bases from V and 0 bases from J, with 13 bases between. Germline CDR1 is SGHTS and CDR2 is YDEGEE. Drawing the rest from reference TRBV5-8 and TRBJ1-1, the complete variable domain is EAGVTQSPTHLIKTRGQQATLRCSPISGHTSVYWYQQALGLGLQFLLWYDEGEERNRGNFPPRFSGRQFPNYSSELNVNALELEDSALYLCASSQVGVLNTEAFFGQGTRLTVV.

The rearrangement uses TRBV6-1 and TRBJ2-3; the match to TRBD2 covers 11 bases. The CDR3 is made up of 17 amino acids. Trimming at V came to 0 bases and at J to 1 base, leaving 3 bases not matched to a gene. Germline-derived CDR1 and CDR2 are MNHNS and SASEGT. The CDR3 DNA reads TGTGCCAGCAGTGAAGCTAGCGGGGGGGCTGGCACAGATACGCAGTATTTT. Amino acids: CASSEASGGAGTDTQYF.